Each of the 9 T cell receptor beta chains below was sequenced from the same sample in a study of blood T cell repertoires in COVID-19. The data were produced by immunoSEQ multiplex PCR, yet TCRdb's version contains in-frame clones alone and is incomplete. Of 300,000 to 400,000 clones in the sample, roughly 85% were seen once. Sequencing input: PBMCs or T cells enriched from blood (not recorded which). The receptors originated from a young woman who had been exposed to COVID-19.

The chain employs TRBV30 and TRBJ2-3, with TRBD2 matching 14 bases. The germline CDR1 and CDR2 sequences are GTSNPN and SVGIG (reference sequence). Losses at the gene ends were 0 bases for V and 3 bases for J; bases not matched to a gene: 8. The CDR3 consists of 18 residues. In nucleotides, the CDR3 is TGTGCCTGGAGTGTACGCGGCGGGACTAGCGGGAGAACAGATACGCAGTATTTT. As protein: CAWSVRGGTSGRTDTQYF.

This clone was picked up one time. This chain uses TRBV9 with TRBJ2-1; D is perhaps TRBD2 (5 bases). V was cut by 4 bases and J by 0 bases, with 11 bases left in between. Germline V CDR1 and CDR2: SGDLS, YYNGEE. CDR3 size: 15 residues. In nucleotides, the CDR3 is TGTGCCAGCAGCCCTCCGGGGAGCTCCTACAATGAGCAGTTCTTC. It specifies CASSPPGSSYNEQFF.

The rearrangement joins TRBV7-9 to TRBJ1-1; no clear D gene. Germline loops: CDR1 SEHNR, CDR2 FQNEAQ (reference sequence). This CDR3 has 13 residues. V shed 5 bases and J shed 1 base, with 8 bases lying between them. CDR3 sequence (DNA): TGTGCCAGCAGCCCGGAGGCGAACACTGAAGCTTTCTTT. This encodes CASSPEANTEAFF.

This chain links TRBV5-4 with TRBJ1-4; 7 bases match TRBD1. CDR3 length equals 14 residues. In germline, CDR1 is SGHNT, CDR2 YYREEE (reference sequence). The V gene end was trimmed by 6 bases and the J gene end by 8 bases; junction bases not matched to a gene: 10. Written as DNA, the CDR3 is TGTGCCAGCACCATAGGACAGGCGAACGAAAAACTGTTTTTT. This encodes CASTIGQANEKLFF.

The J gene is TRBJ2-1, the V gene TRBV7-2, with TRBD2 identical over 10 bases. The CDR3 has 14 residues. The trim removed 5 bases at V and 13 bases at J, leaving 11 bases unmatched. Germline CDR1 and CDR2: SGHTA and FQGNSA. CDR3 nucleotide sequence: TGTGCCAGCAGCACCGCTAGCGGGAGCTACCCCCAGTTCTTC. This codes for CASSTASGSYPQFF.

In its sample, this clone was seen once. This rearrangement joins TRBV10-3 to TRBJ2-1; TRBD1 matches 8 bases. The CDR3 has 15 residues. Losses at the gene ends were 0 bases for V and 10 bases for J; bases not matched to a gene: 8. Germline CDR1 and CDR2: ENHRY and SYGVKD. The CDR3 DNA sequence: TGTGCCATCAGTGAGTCGGAGCAGGGGGCCGGGGAGCAGTTCTTC. Amino acid sequence: CAISESEQGAGEQFF.

A single count supports this clone. The chain links TRBV27 to TRBJ1-1; D call uncertain. The CDR3 is 14 amino acids. Per germline, CDR1 MNHEY and CDR2 SMNVEV (reference sequence). Trimming removed 1 base at V and 5 bases at J, with 11 bases between. The CDR3 here is CASSLFAGRTEAFF. The DNA for the CDR3 is TGTGCCAGCAGTTTATTTGCAGGAAGGACTGAAGCTTTCTTT.

The V and J genes are TRBV10-3 and TRBJ1-2, with TRBD1 matching over 8 bases. CDR3 length: 14 amino acids. The junction had 7 bases not matched to a gene; V was cut back by 2 bases and J by 8 bases. In germline, CDR1 is ENHRY, CDR2 SYGVKD. CDR3 nucleotides: TGTGCCATCAGTGAGGGGACAGGAAGGTTAGGCTACACCTTC. It specifies CAISEGTGRLGYTF.

This chain joins TRBV30 and TRBJ2-7; the D gene is possibly TRBD2 (5 bases). The ends were cut back, 0 bases at V and 9 bases at J, with 9 bases in the middle. CDR1 and CDR2 from the germline V gene are GTSNPN and SVGIG (reference sequence). The CDR3 covers 11 residues. In DNA, the CDR3 is TGTGCCTGGAGTGTACTAGGTGGGCAGTACTTC. It specifies CAWSVLGGQYF. Complete variable domain (other parts from reference TRBV30 and TRBJ2-7): SQTIHQWPATLVQPVGSPLSLECTVEGTSNPNLYWYRQAAGRGLQLLFYSVGIGQISSEVPQNLSASRPQDRQFILSSKKLLLSDSGFYLCAWSVLGGQYFGPGTRLTVT.